Listed here is a single T cell receptor beta chain. In its sample, this clonotype was seen many times. Its antigen is not yet known. Per-base qualities were not stored, and no clone one base away is much larger. The sample belongs to a study of T-cell reconstitution after alpha-beta-depleted transplantation in children (dated by TCRdb to 2016 to 2017). For context, the study as a whole: The study quantitatively tracked T-cell immune reconstitution after TCRalphabeta/CD19-depleted allogeneic hematopoietic cell transplantation in children using TCR repertoire profiling. The full study reports these points: Over the following months the frequencies of hyperexpanded clones went down, and after one year T-cell counts and TCRbeta diversity were mostly credited to newly produced T cells. In some patients, high TCRbeta diversity at day 60 was attributed to recipient T cells and intrathymic progenitors that had survived conditioning. The apparently early recovery of alphabetaT-cell counts about two months after transplant reportedly depended on only several hundred rapidly expanded clones that came from non-depleted graft cells.

Library creation used PCR. For sequencing, an Illumina HiSeq 2500 was employed. TCR libraries were prepared with molecular barcoding, using unique molecular identifiers to normalize TCRbeta repertoire quantification. TCRdb redid the processing of the public reads, applying fastp at Q25 and MiXCR, and retained in-frame beta chains. Rows with a matching CDR3 protein are joined into one entry that keeps the most common DNA and genes. A total of hundreds of thousands of distinct CDR3 sequences appear in this sample, approximately 8% of them only once. The ten most abundant clones make up 5% to 7% of the sample. Read against the paper, the sample's treatment or condition label means: allogeneic hematopoietic cell transplantation with graft depleted of TCRalphabeta T cells and CD19 B cells. Transplant recipients were children who received TCRalphabeta/CD19-depleted allogeneic hematopoietic cell grafts.

The cysteine opens and the phenylalanine closes a CDR3 of 13 amino acids. Kept here is only the CDR3 DNA, which spans 39 bases and is read in frame from base 1. CDR1 is given as SGHTA and CDR2 as FQGTGA, both from the germline V gene. The junction shows trimming of 10 bases on V and 3 bases on J, and the gene matches do not reach 7 bases of it. The chain was built from TRBV7-3 and TRBJ2-7; 9 middle bases align to TRBD1. Specimen: PBMCs, mostly from graft donor cells, collected 180 days after TCRalphabeta/CD19-depleted stem cell transplant. This sequence originates from a male patient younger than 18 who had a stem cell transplant for acute lymphoblastic leukemia, so the T cells may come from the graft donor. The CDR3 is CAMTGGGLYEQYF. The nucleotide sequence is TGTGCCATGACAGGGGGAGGCCTCTACGAGCAGTACTTC. Joined to the reference TRBV7-3 and TRBJ2-7 proteins, this CDR3 gives the full variable domain: GAGVSQTPSNKVTEKGKYVELRCDPISGHTALYWYRQSLGQGPEFLIYFQGTGAADDSGLPNDRFFAVRPEGSVSTLKIQRTERGDSAVYLCAMTGGGLYEQYFGPGTRLTVT.